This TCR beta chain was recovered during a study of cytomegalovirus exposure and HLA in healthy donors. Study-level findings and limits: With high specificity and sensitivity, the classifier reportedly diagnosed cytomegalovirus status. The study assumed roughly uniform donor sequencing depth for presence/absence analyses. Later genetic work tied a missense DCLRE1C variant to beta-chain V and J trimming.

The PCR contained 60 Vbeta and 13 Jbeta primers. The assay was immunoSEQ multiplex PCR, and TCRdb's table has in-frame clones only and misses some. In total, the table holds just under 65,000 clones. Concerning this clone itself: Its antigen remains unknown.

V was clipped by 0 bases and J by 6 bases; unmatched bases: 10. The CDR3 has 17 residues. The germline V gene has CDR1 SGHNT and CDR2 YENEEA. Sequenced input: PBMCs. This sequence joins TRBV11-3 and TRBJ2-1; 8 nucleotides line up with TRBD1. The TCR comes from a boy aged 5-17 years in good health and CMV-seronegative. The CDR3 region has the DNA TGTGCCAGCAGCTTAGATAGTGGGACAGGAAATTTCAATGAGCAGTTCTTC. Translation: CASSLDSGTGNFNEQFF.